The 17 T cell receptor beta chains below were found in one sample sequenced in a study of blood T cells in healthy people across ages. Together with a sample-barcoded 5' primer, a J-beta primer mix was included in a second PCR lasting about 6 to 12 cycles. TCRdb analysed the 5' RACE reads with MiXCR anew, one entry per CDR3 protein. The table includes roughly 500,000 distinct CDR3 sequences, 24% detected once. This same sample was also taken into another study, of T cells of mothers and their children.

Sequenced input: blood. The receptor source for this set is a boy aged 5-17 years in good health.

The rearrangement uses TRBV28 and TRBJ1-3; D call uncertain. V dropped 5 bases and J dropped 0 bases, with 5 bases sitting between them. Germline V CDR1 and CDR2: MDHEN, SYDVKM. The CDR3 is 13 amino acids. CDR3 nucleotide sequence: TGTGCCAGCAGTCGGTCCTCTGGAAACACCATATATTTT. This translates into CASSRSSGNTIYF.

V is TRBV3-1 and J is TRBJ2-1, with TRBD2 matching 8 bases. The CDR3 is made up of 15 amino acids. Trimming cost V 0 bases and J 10 bases; bases outside gene matches: 8. Looked up from germline, CDR1 is LGHDT and CDR2 is YNNKEL (reference sequence). The CDR3 here is CASSQDGGGTREQFF. The CDR3 DNA follows: TGTGCCAGCAGCCAAGACGGCGGGGGGACCAGGGAGCAGTTCTTC.

The chain uses TRBV27 and TRBJ2-2, with D possibly being TRBD2 (5 bases). CDR1 and CDR2 (germline): MNHEY, SMNVEV (reference sequence). V was pared by 6 bases and J by 5 bases, with 10 bases between. CDR3 length: 13 residues. The DNA of the CDR3 is TGTGCCAGCAGCACCTGGGAGACCGGGGAGCTGTTTTTT. It is translated as CASSTWETGELFF.

The chain couples TRBV15 to TRBJ1-3; 9 nucleotides agree with TRBD1. The V gene's germline CDR1 is LNHNV and CDR2 YYDKDF (reference sequence). Trimming cost V 0 bases and J 2 bases; bases outside gene matches: 5. This CDR3 spans 17 amino acids. The CDR3 DNA follows: TGTGCCACCAGCAGAGATCCCGGACAGGGGCCTGGAAACACCATATATTTT. It yields the protein CATSRDPGQGPGNTIYF. Drawing the rest from reference TRBV15 and TRBJ1-3, the complete variable domain is DAMVIQNPRYQVTQFGKPVTLSCSQTLNHNVMYWYQQKSSQAPKLLFHYYDKDFNNEADTPDNFQSRRPNTSFCFLDIRSPGLGDTAMYLCATSRDPGQGPGNTIYFGEGSWLTVV.

In regard to this clonotype: Being one base from a much bigger clone, this may be a read error. J is TRBJ2-2 and V is TRBV28, with D unclear. The CDR3 has 19 amino acids. Trimming stripped 2 bases from V and 1 base from J, with 20 bases between. Germline V gives CDR1 MDHEN, CDR2 SYDVKM. The CDR3 spells CASSLEIVASGWNTGELFF. In nucleotides, the CDR3 is TGTGCCAGCAGTTTAGAAATAGTGGCTTCCGGGTGGAACACCGGGGAGCTGTTTTTT.

Many counts were recorded for this clonotype. The V call is TRBV27, the J call TRBJ2-7; D is unresolved. V was clipped by 4 bases and J by 0 bases, with 19 bases between them. The CDR3 contains 17 residues. Germline values: CDR1 MNHEY, CDR2 SMNVEV (reference sequence). The CDR3: CASSSPPLFFHSYEQYF. The DNA for the CDR3 is TGTGCCAGCAGTTCCCCCCCGCTCTTTTTCCACTCCTACGAGCAGTACTTC.

The rearrangement uses TRBV27 and TRBJ1-5; 9 bases line up with TRBD1. CDR1 is MNHEY and CDR2 is SMNVEV in the germline V gene (reference sequence). The CDR3 is 18 amino acids. V trimming: 5 bases; J trimming: 1 base; junction bases outside the gene matches: 12. CDR3 in DNA: TGTGCCAGCAGTCCGGGACAGGGTGATTTTGACAGCAATCAGCCCCAGCATTTT. It specifies CASSPGQGDFDSNQPQHF.

This clonotype turned up a few times. The V call is TRBV15, the J call TRBJ1-1; no definite D call. Germline CDR1 reads LNHNV; CDR2 reads YYDKDF (reference sequence). CDR3 length: 14 residues. Trimming cost V 2 bases and J 1 base, with 8 bases left between them. The CDR3 bases are TGTGCCACCAGCAGATCGTATACGAACACTGAAGCTTTCTTT. It translates to CATSRSYTNTEAFF.

This clonotype came up a few times. This chain connects TRBV20-1 to TRBJ2-5; D possibly corresponds to TRBD1 (6 bases). Near its end, the DNA agrees better with TRBJ2-1, so the J call may be wrong. The length of the CDR3 is 14 residues. CDR1 is DFQATT and CDR2 is SNEGSKA in the germline V gene (reference sequence). The CDR3: CSAYREGVYNEQFF. CDR3 nucleotides: TGCAGTGCGTACAGGGAAGGGGTTTACAATGAGCAGTTCTTC.

In this sample, this clonotype turned up a few times. The rearrangement joins TRBV28 to TRBJ1-1; D uncertain. Germline V gene data show CDR1 as MDHEN and CDR2 as SYDVKM. The V and J ends lost 5 bases and 0 bases respectively, with 7 bases between them. The CDR3 consists of 13 residues. This CDR3 reads CASSSRMNTEAFF. The CDR3 DNA is TGTGCCAGCAGTAGTAGGATGAACACTGAAGCTTTCTTT.

This clonotype appeared a few times. V is TRBV5-1 and J is TRBJ2-5; D is unresolved. CDR1 SGHRS and CDR2 YFSETQ come from the germline V gene. The V end lost 4 bases, the J end lost 0 bases, and 13 bases lay between the germline ends. The length of the CDR3 is 15 residues. CDR3 DNA sequence: TGCGCCAGCAGCCAAAGGCGTCAAAACCAAGAGACCCAGTACTTC. Its protein is CASSQRRQNQETQYF.

This clonotype was recorded at least ten times. V usage is TRBV2 and J usage is TRBJ2-1; D possibly matches TRBD1 or TRBD2 (5 bases each). CDR1 is SNHLY, CDR2 FYNNEI, per germline. CDR3 length: 16 amino acids. V lost 6 bases and J 3 bases, leaving 18 bases between the germline ends. CDR3 bases: TGTGCCAGCAGGGCCCCCCCCGGGGCAAACTACAATGAGCAGTTCTTC. It yields the protein CASRAPPGANYNEQFF.

This clonotype was counted a few times. The CDR3: CASSQDVAGQGRDEQFF. CDR3 sequence (DNA): TGCGCCAGCAGCCAAGATGTCGCGGGGCAGGGGAGGGATGAGCAGTTCTTC. The chain joins TRBV4-3 to TRBJ2-1, with a tentative D call TRBD2 (7 bases). The germline V gene has CDR1 LGHNA and CDR2 YSLEER. V lost 0 bases to trimming and J lost 8 bases, with 20 bases between them. The CDR3 contains 17 residues.

The chain's CDR3 is CASSPIRGLEQYF. The CDR3 nucleotides read TGTGCCAGCAGCCCTATCAGGGGGCTCGAGCAGTACTTC. The chain combines TRBV27 with TRBJ2-7; 8 bases map to TRBD1. The V gene's germline CDR1 is MNHEY and CDR2 SMNVEV (reference sequence). The CDR3 runs to 13 residues. The junction had 7 bases not matched to a gene; V was cut back by 6 bases and J by 6 bases.

The chain is built from TRBV18 and TRBJ2-5, with D possibly matching TRBD2 (5 bases). The J call is uncertain, as TRBJ2-1 better fits the DNA end. The CDR3 length is 11 residues. CDR1 is KGHSH, CDR2 LQKENI, per germline. CDR3 DNA sequence: TGTGCCAGCTCACGGACGGGGGAGCAGTTCTTC. As protein: CASSRTGEQFF.

This clonotype occurred a few times. Mismatch with germline at one junction end may stem from a read error. The V gene is TRBV3-1, the J gene TRBJ2-3; possibly TRBD2 for D (5 bases). The CDR3 is 19 amino acids. Germline assignment: CDR1 LGHDT and CDR2 YNNKEL (reference sequence). The CDR3 nucleotides are TGTGCCAGCAGCCAAGATGAGTTCCTAGCCGGGCCCTCCACAGATACGCGGTATTTT. Translating gives CASSQDEFLAGPSTDTRYF.

This clonotype was seen only a few times. The chain employs TRBV9 and TRBJ2-2; maybe TRBD1 (6 bases). Germline assignment: CDR1 SGDLS and CDR2 YYNGEE. The ends were cut back, 7 bases at V and 6 bases at J, with 13 bases in the middle. The CDR3 has 13 residues. The CDR3 here is CASGRGGSGELFF. The CDR3 DNA is TGTGCCAGCGGGCGAGGGGGTTCCGGGGAGCTGTTTTTT.